The subject of this entry is one T cell receptor beta chain. This sample was taken from a study of preoperative IRX-2 immunotherapy in early breast cancer. Measured with immunoSEQ multiplex PCR; TCRdb has only the in-frame clones, and not every one. Counted here are 28,000 or so clones, around 90% occurring once; the ten biggest clones make up approximately 9%. Treatment described: preoperative locoregional IRX-2 cytokine immunotherapy. The germline CDR1 and CDR2 sequences are SGHVS and FNYEAQ. The CDR3 loop spans 13 amino acids. V dropped 5 bases and J dropped 6 bases, with 11 bases sitting between them.

This clonotype originated in a human donor with breast cancer. V usage is TRBV7-6 and J usage is TRBJ1-5; no clear D. The sample was gathered from a patient treated with IRX-2 immunotherapy. The CDR3 nucleotides read TGTGCCAGCAGCCCCTCGATGTCTCAGCCCCAGCATTTT. Protein product: CASSPSMSQPQHF.